Below are 9 T cell receptor beta chains sequenced from a single sample in a study of identifying expanded T cells in peripheral blood. TCRdb keeps only in-frame clones here, not all; method: immunoSEQ multiplex PCR. The table shows approximately 85,000 clones, with approximately 84% occurring only once. The specimen sequenced was blood. Every receptor here comes from a person aged 18 to 69 in good health.

The chain uses TRBV10-3 and TRBJ2-3, with D perhaps TRBD2 (5 bases). Germline loops: CDR1 ENHRY, CDR2 SYGVKD. The CDR3 is 16 amino acids. V lost 4 bases and J 1 base, leaving 15 bases between the germline ends. The DNA of the CDR3 is TGTGCCATCAGTGTAACTGAGGGAGTGGGCACAGATACGCAGTATTTT. Amino acid sequence: CAISVTEGVGTDTQYF.

The chain employs TRBV9 and TRBJ2-2; D gene ambiguous. Germline CDR1 is SGDLS and CDR2 is YYNGEE. This CDR3 comprises 13 residues. Trimming removed 0 bases at V and 7 bases at J, with 7 bases between. In DNA form, the CDR3 reads TGTGCCAGCAGCGTAGGCGCAATCGGGGAGCTGTTTTTT. It encodes CASSVGAIGELFF.

The chain uses TRBV25-1 and TRBJ2-6; the D call may be TRBD1 or TRBD2 (6 bases each). V was shortened by 10 bases and J by 2 bases, with 15 bases between the two germline ends. This CDR3 is built from 15 residues. Germline values: CDR1 MGHDK, CDR2 SYGVNS. The DNA for the CDR3 is TGTGCCACCGGGGGCCCCCTCGCTGGGGCCAACGTCCTGACTTTC. It encodes CATGGPLAGANVLTF.

The J gene is TRBJ1-1, the V gene TRBV12-1; TRBD1, the table's D call, lacks a check against the DNA. TRBV12-1 is annotated as a pseudogene. The CDR3 runs to 16 residues. The CDR3 DNA sequence: TGTGCCAGCAGCTTTGAGGGGGCAGAAGGGAACACTGAAGCTTTCTTT. Protein: CASSFEGAEGNTEAFF.

This chain links TRBV6-5 with TRBJ2-7; D gene unclear. Trimming removed 2 bases from V and 7 bases from J, with 6 bases in between. CDR1 and CDR2 (germline): MNHEY, SVGAGI. CDR3 size: 11 residues. The CDR3 region has the DNA TGTGCCAGCAGTTACGAAATGGAGCAGTACTTC. Translation gives CASSYEMEQYF.

This sequence joins TRBV7-2 and TRBJ2-5; tentatively, D is TRBD1 or TRBD2 (5 bases each). Trimming stripped 3 bases from V and 2 bases from J, with 10 bases between. From germline, CDR1 is SGHTA and CDR2 FQGNSA. The CDR3 has 14 amino acids. The CDR3 protein is CASSFLGPQETQYF. The CDR3 nucleotides are TGTGCCAGCAGCTTTCTGGGACCTCAAGAGACCCAGTACTTC. Full variable domain (outside the CDR3, taken from reference TRBV7-2 and TRBJ2-5): GAGVSQSPSNKVTEKGKDVELRCDPISGHTALYWYRQSLGQGLEFLIYFQGNSAPDKSGLPSDRFSAERTGGSVSTLTIQRTQQEDSAVYLCASSFLGPQETQYFGPGTRLLVL.

The chain combines TRBV7-2 with TRBJ1-1; 9 nucleotides agree with TRBD1. Germline V lookup: CDR1 SGHTA, CDR2 FQGNSA. The CDR3 loop spans 15 amino acids. With 5 bases clipped from V and 1 base from J, the junction kept 5 bases outside the gene matches. The CDR3 region is CASSPTGGQNTEAFF. CDR3 bases: TGTGCCAGCAGCCCTACAGGGGGCCAGAACACTGAAGCTTTCTTT.

The chain combines TRBV28 with TRBJ2-3, with 12 bases matching TRBD2. The ends lost 6 bases at V and 11 bases at J; junction bases unmatched: 15. This CDR3 comprises 16 residues. Germline-derived CDR1 and CDR2 are MDHEN and SYDVKM. Here the CDR3 DNA reads TGTGCCAGCAGGTTGTCGGGACTAGCGGGCCTGGGGGGGCAGTATTTT. The encoded protein is CASRLSGLAGLGGQYF.

This clone was seen just once. The rearrangement links TRBV7-2 to TRBJ2-7; D perhaps matches TRBD2 (6 bases). Germline CDR1 SGHTA, CDR2 FQGNSA. With 1 base removed from V and 5 bases from J, the gap between germline ends came to 18 bases. This CDR3 spans 16 amino acids. CDR3 protein: CASSLEAGPPGNEQYF. The CDR3 DNA is TGTGCCAGCAGCTTAGAGGCGGGGCCCCCGGGCAACGAGCAGTACTTC.